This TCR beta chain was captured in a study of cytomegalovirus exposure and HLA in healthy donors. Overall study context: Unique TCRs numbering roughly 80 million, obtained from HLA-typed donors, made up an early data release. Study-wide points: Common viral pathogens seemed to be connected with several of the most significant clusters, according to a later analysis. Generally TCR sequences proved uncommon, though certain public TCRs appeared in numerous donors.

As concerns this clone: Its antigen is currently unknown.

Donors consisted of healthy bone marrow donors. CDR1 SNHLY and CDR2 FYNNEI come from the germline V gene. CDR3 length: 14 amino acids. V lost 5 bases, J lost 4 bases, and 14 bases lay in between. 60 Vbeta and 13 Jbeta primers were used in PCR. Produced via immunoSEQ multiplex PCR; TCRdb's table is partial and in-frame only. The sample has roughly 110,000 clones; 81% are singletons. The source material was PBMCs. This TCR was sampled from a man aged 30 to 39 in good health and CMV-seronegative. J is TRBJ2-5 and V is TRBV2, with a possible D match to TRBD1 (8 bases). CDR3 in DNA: TGTGCCAGCAGTCAACAGGGGGGGAGAGAGACCCAGTACTTC. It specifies CASSQQGGRETQYF.